What follows are 23 T cell receptor beta chains derived from one specimen sequenced in a study of cytomegalovirus exposure and HLA in healthy donors. PCR was performed using 60 Vbeta and 13 Jbeta primers. Only in-frame clones appear in the TCRdb table, and some are missing; sequencing was by immunoSEQ multiplex PCR. This repertoire shows some 140,000 clones, roughly 83% found once; its top ten account for around 7.2%. Sequences were obtained from PBMCs. All receptors come from a man younger than 45 in good health and CMV-seropositive.

The CDR3, as DNA: TGCGCCAGCAGCACACAGGTTCTGAACTATGGCTACACCTTC. Protein sequence: CASSTQVLNYGYTF. V gene TRBV4-3 combines with J gene TRBJ1-2, with TRBD1 as a possible D gene (5 bases). Trimming removed 5 bases from V and 2 bases from J, with 12 bases in between. This CDR3 is 14 amino acids long. Germline assignment: CDR1 LGHNA and CDR2 YSLEER.

This clone was picked up a small number of times. This chain links TRBV4-3 with TRBJ1-2; D is uncertain. Germline V gene data show CDR1 as LGHNA and CDR2 as YSLEER. The CDR3 is 15 amino acids. With 4 bases removed from V and 0 bases from J, the gap between germline ends came to 12 bases. The CDR3 region has the DNA TGCGCCAGCAGCCGTTTTCGCGGGTCTAACTATGGCTACACCTTC. This gives the protein CASSRFRGSNYGYTF.

The gene calls are TRBV4-3 and TRBJ2-7; D may be TRBD1 (6 bases). V was pared by 3 bases and J by 2 bases, with 17 bases between. Looked up from germline, CDR1 is LGHNA and CDR2 is YSLEER. This CDR3 has 16 amino acids. The CDR3 region is CASSQLGDTGAYEQYF. The CDR3 bases are TGCGCCAGCAGCCAGTTGGGGGACACCGGCGCCTACGAGCAGTACTTC.

A few counts support this clone. The chain recombines TRBV7-2 with TRBJ1-5, with 9 bases lining up with TRBD1. From germline, CDR1 is SGHTA and CDR2 FQGNSA. The CDR3 runs to 15 residues. The ends lost 5 bases at V and 7 bases at J; junction bases unmatched: 9. Here the CDR3 reads CASSEAGTGRQPQHF. The CDR3 bases are TGTGCCAGCAGCGAAGCTGGGACAGGGCGCCAGCCCCAGCATTTT.

The chain uses TRBV2 and TRBJ2-7, with 13 bases fitting TRBD2. This CDR3 contains 16 residues. Germline CDR1 SNHLY, CDR2 FYNNEI. V gave up 5 bases and J gave up 8 bases; unmatched junction bases: 12. The CDR3 here is CASSLPRGLAGDKQYF. CDR3 bases: TGTGCCAGCAGTTTACCGAGAGGACTAGCGGGAGATAAGCAGTACTTC.

This chain connects TRBV27 to TRBJ1-5; D ambiguous. Between the trimmed V and J ends, which lost 4 bases and 4 bases, there was a span of 5 bases. Germline CDR1 is MNHEY and CDR2 is SMNVEV (reference sequence). The CDR3 consists of 12 residues. Written as DNA, the CDR3 is TGTGCCAGCAGTTCCTTAAATCAGCCCCAGCATTTT. Amino acid sequence: CASSSLNQPQHF.

This chain uses TRBV7-6 with TRBJ2-7; TRBD1 is a possible D gene (6 bases). The V end lost 0 bases, the J end lost 6 bases, and 9 bases lay between the germline ends. Germline-derived CDR1 and CDR2 are SGHVS and FNYEAQ. The CDR3 spans 13 residues. This CDR3 reads CASSLARGGEQYF. The CDR3 DNA reads TGTGCCAGCAGCTTAGCGCGAGGGGGCGAGCAGTACTTC.

This clone was seen once. The chain carries TRBV7-8 and TRBJ1-6, with no clear D. The CDR3 covers 14 residues. From germline, CDR1 is SGHVS and CDR2 FQNEAQ. With 1 base removed from V and 8 bases from J, the gap between germline ends came to 9 bases. The CDR3 reads CASSLEGADSPLHF. In DNA, the CDR3 is TGTGCCAGCAGCTTAGAGGGAGCCGATTCACCCCTCCACTTT.

V gene TRBV13 combines with J gene TRBJ2-7; D is perhaps TRBD2 (6 bases). The V and J ends lost 5 bases and 2 bases respectively, with 13 bases between them. This CDR3 comprises 14 residues. The germline V gene encodes CDR1 PRHDT and CDR2 FYEKMQ (reference sequence). CDR3 sequence: CASSAPGLPYEQYF. The CDR3, as DNA: TGTGCCAGCAGCGCACCGGGACTTCCCTACGAGCAGTACTTC.

This clone has only one observation. The rearrangement joins TRBV18 to TRBJ1-5, with 7 nucleotides matching TRBD1. Trimming at V came to 1 base and at J to 6 bases, leaving 9 bases not matched to a gene. The CDR3 is 16 amino acids. Germline V lookup: CDR1 KGHSH, CDR2 LQKENI. This chain's CDR3 is CASSPQDRVVGQPQHF. The CDR3, as DNA: TGTGCCAGCTCACCACAAGACAGGGTAGTCGGTCAGCCCCAGCATTTT. The full variable domain, its missing parts supplied by reference TRBV18 and TRBJ1-5, is NAGVMQNPRHLVRRRGQEARLRCSPMKGHSHVYWYRQLPEEGLKFMVYLQKENIIDESGMPKERFSAEFPKEGPSILRIQQVVRGDSAAYFCASSPQDRVVGQPQHFGDGTRLSIL.

The chain has TRBV6-5 and TRBJ1-2; D is perhaps TRBD1 (5 bases). CDR3 length equals 15 residues. Germline-derived CDR1 and CDR2 are MNHEY and SVGAGI. Trimming cost V 0 bases and J 4 bases, with 12 bases left between them. The CDR3 reads CASSYSLRGTYGYTF. CDR3 bases: TGTGCCAGCAGTTACTCCCTTAGGGGAACCTATGGCTACACCTTC.

This clone was picked up one time. This chain links TRBV27 with TRBJ2-2, with 10 bases aligning to TRBD1. The V gene end was trimmed by 9 bases and the J gene end by 4 bases; junction bases not matched to a gene: 11. CDR3 length equals 16 residues. CDR1 and CDR2 (germline): MNHEY, SMNVEV (reference sequence). The CDR3 DNA reads TGTGCCAGTCAGCCGGACAGGGGGTTGTCCACCGGGGAGCTGTTTTTT. This encodes CASQPDRGLSTGELFF.

The V and J genes are TRBV7-2 and TRBJ2-1; D is undetermined. Trimming shortened V by 1 base and J by 2 bases, and 9 bases separated the two germline ends. Germline lookup yields CDR1 SGHTA and CDR2 FQGNSA. The CDR3 has 15 residues. This chain's CDR3 is CASSLVEAAYNEQFF. The CDR3 DNA follows: TGTGCCAGCAGCTTAGTAGAGGCTGCCTACAATGAGCAGTTCTTC.

Note on this clone: Other DNA sequences in this specimen translate into the identical CDR3. CDR3 nucleotides: TGTGCCTGGACCTCGGGTGGCGGCTACACCTTC. Translation: CAWTSGGGYTF. The rearrangement joins TRBV30 to TRBJ1-2, with D unresolved. This CDR3 region has 11 residues. Trimming shortened V by 4 bases and J by 8 bases, and 11 bases separated the two germline ends. The germline V gene encodes CDR1 GTSNPN and CDR2 SVGIG (reference sequence).

V gene TRBV5-4 combines with J gene TRBJ1-1; D is uncertain. CDR1 and CDR2 (germline): SGHNT, YYREEE (reference sequence). V was cut by 0 bases and J by 5 bases, with 5 bases left in between. This CDR3 has 12 residues. CDR3 protein: CASSLALTEAFF. As DNA, the CDR3 is TGTGCCAGCAGCTTGGCCCTAACTGAAGCTTTCTTT.

This clone was picked up one time. The chain joins TRBV11-3 to TRBJ2-1, with 8 bases that match TRBD1. The CDR3 runs 15 residues. Germline CDR1 is SGHNT and CDR2 is YENEEA. V dropped 3 bases and J dropped 9; count of bases not matched to a gene: 10. CDR3 sequence: CASSFGQGFGSEQFF. CDR3 DNA sequence: TGTGCCAGCAGCTTCGGACAGGGATTTGGTAGTGAGCAGTTCTTC.

The chain is built from TRBV7-8 and TRBJ2-7, with D uncertain. Germline V CDR1 and CDR2: SGHVS, FQNEAQ. Trimming cost V 1 base and J 1 base, with 11 bases left between them. The CDR3 is made up of 15 amino acids. CDR3 amino acids: CASSLGQVSSYEQYF. The CDR3 coding sequence is TGTGCCAGCAGCTTAGGTCAGGTCAGTTCCTACGAGCAGTACTTC.

The chain employs TRBV1 and TRBJ2-7; TRBD2 reflects the table's D call only, with no check against the DNA. TRBV1 is a documented pseudogene. The CDR3 has 13 amino acids. DNA of the CDR3: TGCACCAGCAGCGACAACCTAGCTGAGGGGCAGTACTTC. Its protein is CTSSDNLAEGQYF.

The rearrangement links TRBV2 to TRBJ1-3, with 8 positions matching TRBD1. Trimming removed 2 bases from V and 1 base from J; junction bases left unmatched: 1. The CDR3 is 15 amino acids. The germline V gene has CDR1 SNHLY and CDR2 FYNNEI. The CDR3 spells CASSETGGSGNTIYF. In DNA form, the CDR3 reads TGTGCCAGCAGTGAAACAGGGGGGTCTGGAAACACCATATATTTT.

This chain joins TRBV5-4 and TRBJ1-3, with D tentatively TRBD1 (5 bases). V lost 2 bases, J lost 2 bases, and 11 bases lay in between. CDR3 length: 15 amino acids. Germline V gene data show CDR1 as SGHNT and CDR2 as YYREEE (reference sequence). CDR3: CASSLGGTPGNTIYF. CDR3 nucleotides: TGTGCCAGCAGCTTAGGAGGGACCCCTGGAAACACCATATATTTT.

The chain combines TRBV5-1 with TRBJ1-2; D might be TRBD1 (5 bases). Trimming pared 0 bases from V and 2 bases from J, leaving 8 bases between. Germline assignment: CDR1 SGHRS and CDR2 YFSETQ. The CDR3 has 14 amino acids. The chain's CDR3 is CASSLAGMNYGYTF. CDR3 coding DNA: TGCGCCAGCAGCTTGGCAGGGATGAACTATGGCTACACCTTC.

This rearrangement joins TRBV7-3 to TRBJ1-6; tentative D call: TRBD1 (5 bases). V was pared by 2 bases and J by 6 bases, with 17 bases between. There are 17 residues in the CDR3. Germline V gene sequence: CDR1 SGHTA, CDR2 FQGTGA. This chain's CDR3 is CASSLSGDGPINSPLHF. The CDR3 DNA sequence: TGTGCCAGCAGCTTATCGGGGGACGGACCCATTAATTCACCCCTCCACTTT.

CDR3 DNA: TGTGCCAGTAGGGGACAGGGGTTCACTGAAGCTTTCTTT. Amino acids: CASRGQGFTEAFF. This chain connects TRBV19 to TRBJ1-1; 10 bases fit TRBD1. The CDR3 consists of 13 residues. The germline CDR1 and CDR2 sequences are LNHDA and SQIVND (reference sequence). J gave up 4 bases and V 6 bases, and 2 bases lay outside the gene matches.